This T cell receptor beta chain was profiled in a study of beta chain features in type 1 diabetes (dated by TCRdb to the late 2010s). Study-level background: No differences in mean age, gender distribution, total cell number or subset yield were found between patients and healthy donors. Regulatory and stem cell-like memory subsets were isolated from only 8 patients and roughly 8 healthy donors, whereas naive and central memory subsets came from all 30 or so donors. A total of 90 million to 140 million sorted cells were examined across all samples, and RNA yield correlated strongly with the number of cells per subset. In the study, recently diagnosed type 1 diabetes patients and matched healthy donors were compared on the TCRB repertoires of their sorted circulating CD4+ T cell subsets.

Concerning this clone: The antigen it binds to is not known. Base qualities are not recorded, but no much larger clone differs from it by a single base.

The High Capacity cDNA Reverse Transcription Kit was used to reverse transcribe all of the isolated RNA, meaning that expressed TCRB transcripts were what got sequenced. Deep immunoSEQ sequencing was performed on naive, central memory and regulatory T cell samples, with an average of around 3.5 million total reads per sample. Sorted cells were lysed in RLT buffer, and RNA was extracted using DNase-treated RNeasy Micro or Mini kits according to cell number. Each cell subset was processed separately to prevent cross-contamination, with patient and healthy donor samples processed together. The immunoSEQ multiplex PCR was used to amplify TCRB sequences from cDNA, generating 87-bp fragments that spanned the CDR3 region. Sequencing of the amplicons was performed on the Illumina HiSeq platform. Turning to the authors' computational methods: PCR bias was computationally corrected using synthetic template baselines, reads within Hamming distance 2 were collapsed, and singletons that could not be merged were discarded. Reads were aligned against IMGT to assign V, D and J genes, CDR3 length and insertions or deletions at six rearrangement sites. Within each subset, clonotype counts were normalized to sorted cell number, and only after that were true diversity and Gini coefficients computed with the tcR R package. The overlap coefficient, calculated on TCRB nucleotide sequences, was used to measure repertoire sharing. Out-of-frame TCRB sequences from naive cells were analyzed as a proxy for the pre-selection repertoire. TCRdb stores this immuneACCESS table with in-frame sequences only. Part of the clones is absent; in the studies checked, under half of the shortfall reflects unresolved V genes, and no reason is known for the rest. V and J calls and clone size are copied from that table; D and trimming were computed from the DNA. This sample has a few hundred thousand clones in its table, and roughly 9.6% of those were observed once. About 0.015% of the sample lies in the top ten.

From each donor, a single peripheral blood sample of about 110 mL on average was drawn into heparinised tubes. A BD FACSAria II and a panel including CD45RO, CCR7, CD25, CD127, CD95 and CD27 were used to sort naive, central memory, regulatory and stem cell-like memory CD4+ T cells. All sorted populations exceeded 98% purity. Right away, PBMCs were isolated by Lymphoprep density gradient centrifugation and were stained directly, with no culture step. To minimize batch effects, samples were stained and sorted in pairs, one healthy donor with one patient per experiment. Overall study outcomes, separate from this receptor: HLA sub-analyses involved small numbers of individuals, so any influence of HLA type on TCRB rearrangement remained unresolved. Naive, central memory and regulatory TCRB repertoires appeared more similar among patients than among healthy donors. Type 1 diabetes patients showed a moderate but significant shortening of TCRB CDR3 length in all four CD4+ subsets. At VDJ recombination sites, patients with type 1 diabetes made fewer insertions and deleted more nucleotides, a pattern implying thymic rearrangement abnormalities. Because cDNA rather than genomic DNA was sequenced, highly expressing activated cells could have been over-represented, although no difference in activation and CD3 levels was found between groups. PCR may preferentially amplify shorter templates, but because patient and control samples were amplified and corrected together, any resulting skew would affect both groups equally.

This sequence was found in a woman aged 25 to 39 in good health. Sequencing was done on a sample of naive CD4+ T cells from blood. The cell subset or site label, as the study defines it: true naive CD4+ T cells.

CDR3 loop: CASRGLADTYEQYF. DNA sequence: TGTGCCAGCCGAGGACTAGCGGATACCTACGAGCAGTACTTC. The V and J genes are TRBV28 and TRBJ2-7; 10 bases in between match TRBD2. Including cysteine and phenylalanine, the CDR3 has 14 amino acids. Only the CDR3 portion is preserved as DNA: 42 bases, with reading frame beginning at the first base. The germline V gene supplies CDR1 MDHEN and CDR2 SYDVKM. From V the trimming removes 8 bases and from J it removes 2 bases, while the gene matches leave 6 bases of the junction unaccounted for.